Listed here are 22 T cell receptor beta chains from one sample, sequenced in a study of CD8+ T cells in alopecia areata. cDNA prepared by RNA extraction and subsequent reverse transcription served as the template for sequencing. Sequenced by immunoSEQ multiplex PCR; TCRdb stores in-frame clones only, minus some. The profile shows roughly 120,000 clones, about 60% of them singletons. Sample treatment: oral pan-JAK inhibitor, 5-10 mg twice daily. The material was CD8+ T cells sorted from blood, obtained at week 24, from a patient treated with tofacitinib. These receptors all stem from a human donor with alopecia areata.

V usage is TRBV5-1 and J usage is TRBJ2-2; possibly TRBD2 for D (5 bases). CDR1 is SGHRS, CDR2 YFSETQ, per germline. The V gene lost 4 bases and the J gene lost 1 base, with 14 bases spanning the gap. The CDR3 is 16 amino acids. The CDR3 DNA reads TGCGCCAGCAGCAACATGAGGGAACAGAACACCGGGGAGCTGTTTTTT. Translation: CASSNMREQNTGELFF.

This chain links TRBV19 with TRBJ2-1; 8 bases agree with TRBD2. CDR3 length: 14 residues. V was clipped by 7 bases and J by 3 bases; unmatched bases: 5. Germline V gene lookup returns CDR1 LNHDA and CDR2 SQIVND (reference sequence). CDR3 sequence (DNA): TGTGCCAGTACCAGGACTAGCAACTACAATGAGCAGTTCTTC. It encodes CASTRTSNYNEQFF. Based on the CDR3 plus reference TRBV19 and TRBJ2-1, the full variable domain is DGGITQSPKYLFRKEGQNVTLSCEQNLNHDAMYWYRQDPGQGLRLIYYSQIVNDFQKGDIAEGYSVSREKKESFPLTVTSAQKNPTAFYLCASTRTSNYNEQFFGPGTRLTVL.

The V gene is TRBV27, the J gene TRBJ2-7; tentative D call: TRBD2 (5 bases). Germline CDR1 is MNHEY and CDR2 is SMNVEV (reference sequence). This CDR3 is 14 amino acids long. The V gene lost 7 bases and the J gene lost 2 bases, with 15 bases spanning the gap. CDR3 region: CASTSAGSPYEQYF. CDR3 in DNA: TGTGCCAGCACCTCGGCTGGGAGCCCCTACGAGCAGTACTTC.

A few counts support this clone. The chain is built from TRBV13 and TRBJ2-7; the D gene is possibly TRBD2 (6 bases). Germline assignment: CDR1 PRHDT and CDR2 FYEKMQ (reference sequence). The CDR3 is 13 residues long. Trimming took 5 bases from V and 0 from J, leaving 8 bases between them. As DNA, the CDR3 is TGTGCCAGCAGCGGGGGGTTCTCCTACGAGCAGTACTTC. It is translated as CASSGGFSYEQYF.

The V gene is TRBV4-1, the J gene TRBJ1-5; 8 positions match TRBD1. J lost 6 bases, V lost 5 bases, and 6 bases had no gene match. Germline V lookup: CDR1 MGHRA, CDR2 YSYEKL. The CDR3 has 14 amino acids. CDR3 sequence reads: CASSIDRGVQPQHF. CDR3 nucleotide sequence: TGCGCCAGCAGCATAGACAGGGGAGTTCAGCCCCAGCATTTT.

A few counts support this clone. The V gene is TRBV6-6, the J gene TRBJ1-6; D call uncertain. The CDR3 extends over 13 amino acids. V dropped 5 bases and J dropped 3 bases, with 5 bases sitting between them. The germline CDR1 and CDR2 sequences are MNHNY and SVGAGI (reference sequence). DNA for the CDR3: TGTGCCAGCAGTCAGGACTATAATTCACCCCTCCACTTT. This gives the protein CASSQDYNSPLHF.

The V gene is TRBV15, the J gene TRBJ2-2; D call uncertain. Germline CDR1 LNHNV, CDR2 YYDKDF (reference sequence). Trimming pared 1 base from V and 1 base from J, leaving 4 bases between. This CDR3 has 14 amino acids. The CDR3 DNA sequence: TGTGCCACCAGCAGAGTACGGAACACCGGGGAGCTGTTTTTT. Translating it yields CATSRVRNTGELFF.

The chain carries TRBV14 and TRBJ2-5, with a possible D match to TRBD1 (6 bases). Trimming cost V 1 base and J 3 bases, with 6 bases left between them. Germline V CDR1 and CDR2: SGHDN, FVKESK. There are 13 residues in the CDR3. This chain's CDR3 is CASSQGQEETQYF. The CDR3 DNA is TGTGCCAGCAGCCAAGGACAGGAAGAGACCCAGTACTTC.

The CDR3 spells CSVAYRSYNEQFF. Written as DNA, the CDR3 is TGCAGCGTCGCATATCGCTCCTACAATGAGCAGTTCTTC. V is TRBV29-1 and J is TRBJ2-1; D unresolved. Trimming stripped 6 bases from V and 0 bases from J, with 9 bases between. This CDR3 has 13 amino acids. CDR1 SQVTM and CDR2 ANQGSEA come from the germline V gene.

The chain employs TRBV27 and TRBJ2-1; 7 nucleotides agree with TRBD1. Trimming removed 5 bases from V and 5 bases from J; junction bases left unmatched: 9. Germline V gene data show CDR1 as MNHEY and CDR2 as SMNVEV (reference sequence). This CDR3 spans 15 amino acids. The CDR3 loop reads CASSPRQGWDNEQFF. The CDR3 region has the DNA TGTGCCAGCAGTCCCCGACAGGGTTGGGACAATGAGCAGTTCTTC.

This clone appeared a few times. The rearrangement joins TRBV7-9 to TRBJ1-1; no clear D. The ends were cut back, 10 bases at V and 3 bases at J, with 24 bases in the middle. CDR1 and CDR2 from the germline V gene are SEHNR and FQNEAQ (reference sequence). CDR3 length equals 16 residues. Written as DNA, the CDR3 is TGTGCCATCCCCTCCGGGGAGGGAAAAAAGTACACTGAAGCTTTCTTT. Translation gives CAIPSGEGKKYTEAFF.

This clone has at least ten counts. The gene calls are TRBV4-2 and TRBJ2-1; 11 bases line up with TRBD2. The CDR3 sequence is 16 residues long. V lost 0 bases, J lost 5 bases, and 3 bases stayed unmatched. Per the germline V gene, CDR1 is LGHNA and CDR2 is YNFKEQ. CDR3 amino acids: CASSQDSGGAHNEQFF. Written as DNA, the CDR3 is TGTGCCAGCAGCCAAGATAGCGGGGGGGCACACAATGAGCAGTTCTTC.

The chain has TRBV7-2 and TRBJ2-5; D is uncertain. This CDR3 has 14 residues. CDR1 is SGHTA, CDR2 FQGNSA, per germline. Trimming left V 0 bases short and J 2 bases short, with 7 bases between. The CDR3 spells CASSLAAEQETQYF. CDR3 nucleotide sequence: TGTGCCAGCAGCTTAGCGGCAGAGCAAGAGACCCAGTACTTC.

The chain employs TRBV27 and TRBJ2-7; TRBD2 matches 9 bases. The V gene's germline CDR1 is MNHEY and CDR2 SMNVEV (reference sequence). V lost 2 bases, J lost 3 bases, and 2 bases stayed unmatched. This CDR3 spans 14 amino acids. The CDR3 DNA is TGTGCCAGCAGTTTAAGAGCGGGGGGCTACGAGCAGTACTTC. This codes for CASSLRAGGYEQYF.

CDR3 bases: TGTGCCAGCAGCCCCCGTTCGGACTATGGCTACACCTTC. Translated: CASSPRSDYGYTF. This chain connects TRBV13 to TRBJ1-2; D remains unclear. This CDR3 has 13 residues. Germline lookup yields CDR1 PRHDT and CDR2 FYEKMQ (reference sequence). V lost 5 bases and J 3 bases, leaving 10 bases between the germline ends.

This clone was picked up a small number of times. The rearrangement joins TRBV9 to TRBJ1-1; unclear D gene. Trimming shortened V by 0 bases and J by 10 bases, and 16 bases separated the two germline ends. Germline V CDR1 and CDR2: SGDLS, YYNGEE. This CDR3 spans 14 amino acids. Written as DNA, the CDR3 is TGTGCCAGCAGCGTAGGTCTGTCCGGGTCGGTAGCTTTCTTT. Its protein product is CASSVGLSGSVAFF.

This clone was seen a handful of times. V is TRBV27 and J is TRBJ2-4; 7 bases are a match to TRBD2. The length of the CDR3 is 13 residues. CDR1 is MNHEY, CDR2 SMNVEV, per germline (reference sequence). Trimming at V came to 2 bases and at J to 9 bases, leaving 4 bases not matched to a gene. In DNA, the CDR3 is TGTGCCAGCAGTTTACTGGGCGGGGGCATTCAGTACTTC. Residues: CASSLLGGGIQYF.

This chain links TRBV27 with TRBJ2-7; unclear D gene. The CDR3 is 12 residues long. Trimming left V 6 bases short and J 6 bases short, with 12 bases between. Germline V gives CDR1 MNHEY, CDR2 SMNVEV (reference sequence). The CDR3 sequence: CASRAGLGEQYF. In nucleotides, the CDR3 is TGTGCCAGCAGGGCAGGTTTAGGCGAGCAGTACTTC.

This chain uses TRBV27 with TRBJ2-7, with 7 nucleotides matching TRBD2. Germline assignment: CDR1 MNHEY and CDR2 SMNVEV (reference sequence). The V gene end was trimmed by 5 bases and the J gene end by 3 bases; junction bases not matched to a gene: 13. CDR3 length equals 16 residues. CDR3 sequence (DNA): TGTGCCAGCAGTCCTTCGGGGGGATTAGTGAGCTACGAGCAGTACTTC. It specifies CASSPSGGLVSYEQYF.

CDR3 in DNA: TGTGCCAGCGGATGGACAGTTAACTATGGCTACACCTTC. This translates into CASGWTVNYGYTF. The V and J genes are TRBV2 and TRBJ1-2, with D perhaps matching TRBD1 (6 bases). There are 13 residues in the CDR3. V lost 8 bases to trimming and J lost 1 base, with 11 bases between them. The germline gives CDR1 SNHLY, CDR2 FYNNEI.

This chain links TRBV25-1 with TRBJ2-7; D perhaps matches TRBD1 (6 bases). The germline V gene encodes CDR1 MGHDK and CDR2 SYGVNS. V lost 3 bases to trimming and J lost 6 bases, with 9 bases between them. CDR3 size: 12 residues. The CDR3 DNA reads as TGTGCCAGCAGTGAGGGACATAGCGAGCAGTACTTC. Translating gives CASSEGHSEQYF.

This clone was detected only a few times. The rearrangement links TRBV6-6 to TRBJ1-6; tentative D call: TRBD1 (6 bases). This CDR3 comprises 15 residues. V was trimmed by 2 bases and J by 3 bases, leaving 8 bases between them. Germline V lookup: CDR1 MNHNY, CDR2 SVGAGI (reference sequence). The DNA of the CDR3 is TGTGCCAGCAGTTACAGGACAGACTATAATTCACCCCTCCACTTT. Residues: CASSYRTDYNSPLHF.